These 29 T cell receptor beta chains originate from one sample sequenced in a study of T cells in Graves' hyperthyroidism and ophthalmopathy. Amplification targeted TCR beta CDR3 regions from RNA transcripts. Initially, a first-round RT-PCR of the TCR CDR3 employed the HTBI primer set. TCRdb re-called the multiplex PCR reads through MiXCR, storing one row per CDR3 protein. Here the sample spans some 530,000 distinct CDR3 sequences, about 20% being singletons. Specimen: blood. The receptors stem from a woman aged 70-85 years with Graves' ophthalmopathy.

The table lists this clonotype with a few counts. The CDR3 DNA follows: TGTGCCACCAGTGATAGGGACCGCCTGCGGGGCTACACCTTC. Translating gives CATSDRDRLRGYTF. V gene TRBV24-1 combines with J gene TRBJ1-2, with D perhaps matching TRBD1 (5 bases). The CDR3 is 14 amino acids. CDR1 and CDR2 (germline): KGHDR, SFDVKD. V was pared by 3 bases and J by 8 bases, with 15 bases between.

This clonotype came up many times. The rearrangement links TRBV6-5 to TRBJ2-1; 7 bases agree with TRBD2. The trim removed 6 bases at V and 6 bases at J, leaving 5 bases unmatched. The CDR3 totals 13 residues. Germline V CDR1 and CDR2: MNHEY, SVGAGI. The CDR3 is CASRGSGGNEQFF. The DNA for the CDR3 is TGTGCCAGCAGGGGATCGGGGGGCAATGAGCAGTTCTTC.

This clonotype was recorded a few times. J is TRBJ2-5 and V is TRBV7-9; 7 nucleotides align to TRBD1. This CDR3 contains 14 residues. V lost 5 bases to trimming and J lost 0 bases; unmatched junction nucleotides: 3. The germline gives CDR1 SEHNR, CDR2 FQNEAQ (reference sequence). The CDR3 region has the DNA TGTGCCAGCAGCCAACAGGGGAACCAAGAGACCCAGTACTTC. Translated: CASSQQGNQETQYF.

This clonotype was counted a few times. The J gene is TRBJ1-1, the V gene TRBV12-3 or TRBV12-4, with D unresolved. V dropped 5 bases and J dropped 4 bases, with 14 bases sitting between them. The CDR3 loop spans 14 amino acids. The CDR3 DNA reads TGTGCCAGCAGTCCCTTTCAAAGTTTCACTGAAGCTTTCTTT. Protein product: CASSPFQSFTEAFF.

The chain links TRBV18 to TRBJ2-1; D ambiguous. The germline V and J ends were trimmed by 3 bases and 6 bases, with 12 bases remaining between them. Per the germline V gene, CDR1 is KGHSH and CDR2 is LQKENI. This CDR3 has 14 amino acids. CDR3 sequence reads: CASSPEREVNEQFF. The DNA for the CDR3 is TGTGCCAGCTCACCGGAAAGGGAAGTCAATGAGCAGTTCTTC.

This clonotype was seen only a few times. Here the CDR3 reads CASSLAGTTPGEAFF. In DNA form, the CDR3 reads TGCGCCAGCAGCTTGGCGGGGACGACACCCGGTGAAGCTTTCTTT. This chain links TRBV5-1 with TRBJ1-1, with D tentatively TRBD1 (5 bases). Germline V lookup: CDR1 SGHRS, CDR2 YFSETQ. Deletions cut 0 bases from V and 7 bases from J, with 16 bases between. The CDR3 is 15 amino acids.

V usage is TRBV12-3 or TRBV12-4 and J usage is TRBJ2-5, with TRBD1 matching 8 bases. CDR3 length equals 14 residues. V trimming: 8 bases; J trimming: 1 base; junction bases outside the gene matches: 6. The CDR3, as DNA: TGTGCCAGCTCAGGGGGCGCGATCCAAGAGACCCAGTACTTC. This codes for CASSGGAIQETQYF.

This clonotype was observed many times. CDR3 residues: CASSEGPTGVAFF. CDR3 sequence (DNA): TGTGCCAGCAGTGAAGGCCCAACAGGGGTGGCTTTCTTT. This rearrangement joins TRBV2 to TRBJ1-1; 7 bases agree with TRBD1. This CDR3 is 13 amino acids long. Trimming took 1 base from V and 11 from J; bases not matched to a gene: 7. CDR1 and CDR2 from the germline V gene are SNHLY and FYNNEI.

Remarks on this clonotype: One end of the junction is discordant with germline, which a read error may explain. The chain is built from TRBV7-2 and TRBJ2-1, with 7 nucleotides matching TRBD1. The CDR3 consists of 15 residues. The germline V gene encodes CDR1 SGHTA and CDR2 FQGNSA. CDR3 sequence: CASSAKTGIGDERFF. The DNA for the CDR3 is TGTGCCAGCAGCGCTAAGACAGGGATAGGCGATGAGCGGTTCTTC.

The V and J genes are TRBV11-3 and TRBJ2-6; D is unresolved. Trimming shortened V by 2 bases and J by 0 bases, and 14 bases separated the two germline ends. The CDR3 is made up of 18 amino acids. CDR1 is SGHNT and CDR2 is YENEEA in the germline V gene. The CDR3 sequence is CASSLYSAASSGANVLTF. The CDR3 bases are TGTGCCAGCAGCTTATACTCGGCAGCTAGCTCTGGGGCCAACGTCCTGACTTTC.

This clonotype was detected ten times or more. This chain connects TRBV11-2 to TRBJ2-5; tentative D call: TRBD2 (5 bases). The germline V and J ends were trimmed by 3 bases and 7 bases, with 9 bases remaining between them. Germline CDR1 SGHAT, CDR2 FQNNGV. The CDR3 is 12 amino acids. The CDR3 DNA follows: TGTGCCAGCAGCTTCGGAAGCGGGACCCAGTACTTC. Protein: CASSFGSGTQYF.

This clonotype appeared many times. CDR3 nucleotides: TGTGCCAGCAGTTCAACTAGCGGGAGCGGGACAGATACGCAGTATTTT. Its translation: CASSSTSGSGTDTQYF. This chain links TRBV6-1 with TRBJ2-3; TRBD2 agrees at 11 bases. The CDR3 loop spans 16 amino acids. In germline, CDR1 is MNHNS, CDR2 SASEGT. After removal of 5 bases from V and 3 bases from J, the junction contained 7 bases not matched to a gene.

The rearrangement links TRBV6-1 to TRBJ2-7, with 10 nucleotides matching TRBD1. The V gene's germline CDR1 is MNHNS and CDR2 SASEGT. This CDR3 comprises 16 residues. The trim removed 6 bases at V and 3 bases at J, leaving 11 bases unmatched. CDR3 sequence reads: CASRATRTGGGYEQYF. The CDR3 DNA follows: TGTGCCAGCAGGGCGACACGGACAGGGGGAGGCTACGAGCAGTACTTC.

In its sample, this clonotype was seen a few times. The chain recombines TRBV20-1 with TRBJ2-3, with 7 bases identical to TRBD2. V lost 3 bases and J lost 6; bases outside the gene matches: 9. The CDR3 sequence is 14 residues long. Per germline, CDR1 DFQATT and CDR2 SNEGSKA (reference sequence). This CDR3 reads CSARVGGRLDTQYF. In nucleotides, the CDR3 is TGCAGTGCTAGGGTGGGGGGGAGGCTGGATACGCAGTATTTT.

This clonotype was observed a handful of times. The V and J genes are TRBV7-8 and TRBJ2-7; D call uncertain. V was cut by 5 bases and J by 5 bases, with 10 bases left in between. The CDR3 is made up of 12 amino acids. Germline assignment: CDR1 SGHVS and CDR2 FQNEAQ. As DNA, the CDR3 is TGTGCCAGCAGCCACAGTGGTCACGAGCAGTACTTC. Translated: CASSHSGHEQYF.

This clonotype has at least ten counts. The chain links TRBV2 to TRBJ1-2; D gene unclear. Germline V lookup: CDR1 SNHLY, CDR2 FYNNEI. Trimming shortened V by 1 base and J by 0 bases, and 9 bases separated the two germline ends. The CDR3 is made up of 15 amino acids. CDR3 sequence reads: CASSEVGSANYGYTF. As DNA, the CDR3 is TGTGCCAGCAGTGAAGTGGGGTCGGCTAACTATGGCTACACCTTC.

The J gene is TRBJ2-1, the V gene TRBV5-1; no clear D. Germline values: CDR1 SGHRS, CDR2 YFSETQ. This CDR3 is built from 14 residues. The V end lost 0 bases, the J end lost 3 bases, and 7 bases lay between the germline ends. The CDR3 loop is CASSLAQLYNEQFF. CDR3 coding DNA: TGCGCCAGCAGCTTGGCACAGCTCTACAATGAGCAGTTCTTC.

The chain links TRBV12-3 or TRBV12-4 to TRBJ1-6; TRBD1 aligns across 8 bases. This CDR3 comprises 15 residues. Trimming cost V 6 bases and J 6 bases; bases outside gene matches: 7. The CDR3 sequence is CASRPRQGRNSPLHF. CDR3 in DNA: TGTGCCAGCAGACCCAGACAGGGGCGTAATTCACCCCTCCACTTT.

The chain combines TRBV7-3 with TRBJ2-2, with D unclear. The V end was cut by 2 bases, the J end by 4 bases, with 8 bases between. The CDR3 spans 14 residues. The germline V gene encodes CDR1 SGHTA and CDR2 FQGTGA. As DNA, the CDR3 is TGTGCCAGCAGCTTACCGGACCTCACCGGGGAGCTGTTTTTT. Protein: CASSLPDLTGELFF.

The chain carries TRBV19 and TRBJ2-7, with D uncertain. Germline-derived CDR1 and CDR2 are LNHDA and SQIVND (reference sequence). The ends were cut back, 3 bases at V and 1 base at J, with 13 bases in the middle. This CDR3 comprises 15 residues. The CDR3 DNA is TGTGCCAGTAGTATCTCGGCAGAAAGGTCCTACGAGCAGTACTTC. Translated: CASSISAERSYEQYF.

The chain links TRBV20-1 to TRBJ1-5; 7 nucleotides align to TRBD1. The J segment lost 6 bases and the V segment lost 1 base, leaving 0 bases of the junction unmatched. Germline CDR1 DFQATT, CDR2 SNEGSKA (reference sequence). The CDR3 is 12 amino acids. In nucleotides, the CDR3 is TGCAGTGCTAGAGCAGGGGGTCAGCCCCAGCATTTT. It translates to CSARAGGQPQHF.

This clonotype showed up just a few times. The chain has TRBV5-1 and TRBJ1-2; 9 bases agree with TRBD1. The CDR3 covers 14 residues. Per the germline V gene, CDR1 is SGHRS and CDR2 is YFSETQ. V gave up 3 bases and J gave up 8 bases; unmatched junction bases: 8. CDR3 sequence reads: CASSSPGQGLGYTF. CDR3 nucleotide sequence: TGCGCCAGCAGCTCACCGGGACAGGGCCTGGGCTACACCTTC.

There are many counts of this clonotype. J is TRBJ1-2 and V is TRBV11-2; no firm D call. Between the trimmed V and J ends, which lost 7 bases and 5 bases, there was a span of 20 bases. The germline gives CDR1 SGHAT, CDR2 FQNNGV. This CDR3 has 15 amino acids. CDR3 loop: CASTSSVGSFYGYTF. CDR3 DNA: TGTGCCAGCACCTCATCGGTCGGGTCCTTTTATGGCTACACCTTC. Using reference TRBV11-2 and TRBJ1-2 for the parts outside the CDR3, the full variable domain is EAGVAQSPRYKIIEKRQSVAFWCNPISGHATLYWYQQILGQGPKLLIQFQNNGVVDDSQLPKDRFSAERLKGVDSTLKIQPAKLEDSAVYLCASTSSVGSFYGYTFGSGTRLTVV.

The sample holds a few counts of this clonotype. The chain has TRBV6-1 and TRBJ2-1; 15 bases are a match to TRBD2. V shed 7 bases, J shed 0 bases, and the junction held 7 bases outside the gene matches. The CDR3 loop spans 18 amino acids. In germline, CDR1 is MNHNS, CDR2 SASEGT. CDR3 sequence reads: CASKGLAGGPVSYNEQFF. CDR3 coding DNA: TGTGCCAGCAAAGGACTAGCGGGAGGGCCCGTCTCCTACAATGAGCAGTTCTTC.

This clonotype was seen a handful of times. This rearrangement joins TRBV13 to TRBJ1-2; D gene ambiguous. Germline loops: CDR1 PRHDT, CDR2 FYEKMQ (reference sequence). The CDR3 has 14 amino acids. Between the trimmed V and J ends, which lost 5 bases and 8 bases, there was a span of 18 bases. The CDR3 reads CASSPPGSMIGYTF. CDR3 DNA: TGTGCCAGCAGCCCACCCGGATCTATGATAGGCTACACCTTC.

This chain links TRBV6-5 with TRBJ1-2; D is perhaps TRBD1 (6 bases). CDR3 length equals 15 residues. CDR1 is MNHEY, CDR2 SVGAGI, per germline. The germline V and J ends were trimmed by 2 bases and 5 bases, with 15 bases remaining between them. The CDR3 reads CASSYEAGATYGYTF. DNA for the CDR3: TGTGCCAGCAGTTACGAGGCAGGGGCGACTTATGGCTACACCTTC.

This clonotype was found many times. The CDR3 spells CASSLAGAGNGYGYTF. As DNA, the CDR3 is TGCGCCAGCAGCTTGGCCGGGGCGGGGAACGGCTATGGCTACACCTTC. The rearrangement joins TRBV5-1 to TRBJ1-2; perhaps TRBD1 as D (5 bases). Between the trimmed V and J ends, which lost 0 bases and 4 bases, there was a span of 16 bases. This CDR3 is 16 amino acids long. Germline V lookup: CDR1 SGHRS, CDR2 YFSETQ.

The chain combines TRBV7-2 with TRBJ1-1, with D possibly TRBD1 on 5 matching bases. Germline values: CDR1 SGHTA, CDR2 FQGNSA. Trimming stripped 2 bases from V and 5 bases from J, with 12 bases between. This CDR3 spans 14 amino acids. The CDR3 DNA is TGTGCCAGCAGCTTACCGGGGGGGAGGACTGAAGCTTTCTTT. Residues: CASSLPGGRTEAFF.

This clonotype was picked up many times. V and J are TRBV7-9 and TRBJ2-5; the D gene is possibly TRBD2 (6 bases). Germline V gene lookup returns CDR1 SEHNR and CDR2 FQNEAQ (reference sequence). V dropped 3 bases and J dropped 5 bases, with 16 bases sitting between them. The CDR3 covers 15 residues. CDR3: CASSFGSSEAETQYF. The CDR3 DNA follows: TGTGCCAGCAGCTTCGGATCTAGCGAGGCGGAGACCCAGTACTTC.